This T cell receptor beta chain was sequenced in a study of radiation and T cells in renal cell carcinoma. Turning to the study itself: Nephrectomy followed 15 Gy stereotactic body radiation by 4 weeks.

The time point denotes: baseline pretreatment blood. The treatment denotes: 15 Gy SBRT to primary tumor, nephrectomy 4 weeks later. After SBRT, blood was collected at 2 and 4 weeks, plus baseline. Points from the study as a whole: From baseline, blood top tumor clonotypes peaked at 2 weeks post-radiation.

This CDR3 region has 16 residues. Losses at the gene ends were 2 bases for V and 3 bases for J; bases not matched to a gene: 7. The germline CDR1 and CDR2 sequences are SGHVS and FQNEAQ. In the case of this clone: Its specificity is not known.

Measured with immunoSEQ multiplex PCR; TCRdb has only the in-frame clones, and not every one. The sample consists of 95,000 to 150,000 clones, approximately 80% of them appearing once. This material consisted of blood, taken from a patient whose treatment included radiotherapy and nephrectomy. The source of this sequence is a woman aged 60-75 years with renal cell carcinoma. The rearrangement uses TRBV7-8 and TRBJ2-3; TRBD1 matches 8 bases. The CDR3, as DNA: TGTGCCAGCAGCTTAATCCGGACAGGGAGAACAGATACGCAGTATTTT. As protein: CASSLIRTGRTDTQYF.